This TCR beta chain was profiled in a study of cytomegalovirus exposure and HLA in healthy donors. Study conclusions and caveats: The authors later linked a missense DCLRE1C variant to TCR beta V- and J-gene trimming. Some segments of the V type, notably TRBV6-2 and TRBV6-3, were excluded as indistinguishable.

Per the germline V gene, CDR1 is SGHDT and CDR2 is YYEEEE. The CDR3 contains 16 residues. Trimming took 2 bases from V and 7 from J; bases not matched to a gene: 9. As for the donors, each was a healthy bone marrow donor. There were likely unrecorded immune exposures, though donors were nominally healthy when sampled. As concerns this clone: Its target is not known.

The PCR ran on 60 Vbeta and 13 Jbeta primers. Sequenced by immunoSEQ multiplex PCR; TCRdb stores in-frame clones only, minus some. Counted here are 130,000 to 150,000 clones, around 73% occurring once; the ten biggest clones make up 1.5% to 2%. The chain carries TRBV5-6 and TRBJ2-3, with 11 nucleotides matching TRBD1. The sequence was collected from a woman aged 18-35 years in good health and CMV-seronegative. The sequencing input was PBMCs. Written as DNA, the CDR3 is TGTGCCAGCAGCTTTAGGGGGACAGGGGGATGGAATACGCAGTATTTT. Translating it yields CASSFRGTGGWNTQYF. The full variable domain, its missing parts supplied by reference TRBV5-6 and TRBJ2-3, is DAGVTQSPTHLIKTRGQQVTLRCSPKSGHDTVSWYQQALGQGPQFIFQYYEEEERQRGNFPDRFSGHQFPNYSSELNVNALLLGDSALYLCASSFRGTGGWNTQYFGPGTRLTVL.